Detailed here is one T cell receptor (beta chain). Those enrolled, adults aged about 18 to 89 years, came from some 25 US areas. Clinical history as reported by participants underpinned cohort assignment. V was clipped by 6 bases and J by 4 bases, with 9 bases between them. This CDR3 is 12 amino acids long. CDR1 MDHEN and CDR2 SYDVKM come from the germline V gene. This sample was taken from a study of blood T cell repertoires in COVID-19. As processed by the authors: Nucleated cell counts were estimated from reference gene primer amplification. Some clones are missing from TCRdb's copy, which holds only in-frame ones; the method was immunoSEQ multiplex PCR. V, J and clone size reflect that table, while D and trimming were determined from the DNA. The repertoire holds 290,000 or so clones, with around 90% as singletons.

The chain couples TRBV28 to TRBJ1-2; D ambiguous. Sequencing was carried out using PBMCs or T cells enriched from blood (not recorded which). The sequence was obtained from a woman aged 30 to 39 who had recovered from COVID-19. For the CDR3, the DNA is TGTGCCAGCAGCCCTCGGGGCTATGGCTACACCTTC. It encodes CASSPRGYGYTF.